The clone carrying this T cell receptor (beta chain) was found many times. Its antigen is as yet unknown. The V gene's germline CDR1 is SGHTA and CDR2 FQGNSA. This CDR3 has 15 residues. The V and J ends lost 4 bases and 10 bases respectively, with 17 bases between them. Included in the TCR beta cDNA libraries were unique molecular identifiers. T cells numbering 1 to 10 million gave rise to 400,000 to 550,000 cDNA molecules. TCRdb redid the calling of the PCR reads with MiXCR, one entry per CDR3 protein. The table lists some 190,000 distinct CDR3 sequences, over 25% of them singletons. This sample is part of a study of post-analysis software for immune sequencing data. Study overall: Some patients lacked subtype; others had relapsing-remitting, secondary progressive or progressive-relapsing disease.

Findings of the study overall: Diversity measured as normalized Chao1 was significantly lower in multiple sclerosis patients than in controls. In patients, TRBV5-6, TRBV5-1 and TRBV20-1 belonged to roughly five TRBV segments found more frequently than in controls.

This TCR was sampled from a girl aged 2 to 17 with multiple sclerosis. The chain links TRBV7-2 to TRBJ1-6; D is perhaps TRBD1 (5 bases). The sequenced sample consisted of blood. The CDR3 nucleotides are TGTGCCAGCAGCTACCGGGACCGGGCTGCGTCACCCCTCCACTTT. Translation: CASSYRDRAASPLHF.